One sample yielded the 18 T cell receptor beta chains listed below, sequenced in a study of blood T cell repertoires in COVID-19. Clones were read by immunoSEQ multiplex PCR, and TCRdb kept only the in-frame ones, dropping some. The sample contains approximately 250,000 clones, approximately 90% of which appear only once. The source material was PBMCs or T cells enriched from blood (not recorded which). The receptors come from a man in his forties or fifties who had been exposed to COVID-19.

The chain combines TRBV7-3 with TRBJ2-1; 9 nucleotides agree with TRBD2. CDR1 SGHTA and CDR2 FQGTGA come from the germline V gene. J was trimmed by 1 base and V by 1 base; bases with no gene match: 8. The CDR3 sequence is 18 residues long. CDR3 sequence reads: CASSLIGTSGPSYNEQFF. In DNA, the CDR3 is TGTGCCAGCAGCTTAATTGGCACTAGCGGGCCTTCCTACAATGAGCAGTTCTTC.

The chain has TRBV30 and TRBJ1-1, with D possibly matching TRBD1 (5 bases). V lost 0 bases to trimming and J lost 4 bases, with 12 bases between them. CDR3 length: 14 amino acids. Germline loops: CDR1 GTSNPN, CDR2 SVGIG (reference sequence). The CDR3 DNA sequence: TGTGCCTGGAGTGTCCCAGGGCGGTCCACTGAAGCTTTCTTT. It specifies CAWSVPGRSTEAFF.

The chain joins TRBV6-2 or TRBV6-3 to TRBJ1-5; no definite D call. The CDR3 consists of 13 residues. The germline V and J ends were trimmed by 5 bases and 6 bases, with 11 bases remaining between them. Germline V gene sequence: CDR1 MNHEY, CDR2 SVGEGT. CDR3 residues: CASSPSEIQPQHF. CDR3 in DNA: TGTGCCAGCAGTCCCTCGGAGATTCAGCCCCAGCATTTT.

CDR3 in amino acids: CASSQGMRGSFYEQYF. CDR3 sequence (DNA): TGCGCCAGCAGCCAAGGAATGCGCGGGAGCTTCTACGAGCAGTACTTC. This sequence joins TRBV4-1 and TRBJ2-7, with 7 bases matching TRBD2. CDR1 is MGHRA and CDR2 is YSYEKL in the germline V gene. Trimming at V came to 1 base and at J to 3 bases, leaving 9 bases not matched to a gene. CDR3 size: 16 residues.

The chain uses TRBV27 and TRBJ2-1, with 12 bases that match TRBD2. Trimming cost V 5 bases and J 0 bases; bases outside gene matches: 14. This CDR3 comprises 20 residues. Germline loops: CDR1 MNHEY, CDR2 SMNVEV (reference sequence). CDR3 in amino acids: CASSTVQVTSGSSSYNEQFF. For the CDR3, the DNA is TGTGCCAGCAGTACGGTTCAAGTGACTAGCGGGAGTTCCTCCTACAATGAGCAGTTCTTC.

This clone has a handful of counts. J is TRBJ1-5 and V is TRBV11-2, with a tentative D call TRBD1 (5 bases). V lost 0 bases to trimming and J lost 3 bases, with 9 bases between them. This CDR3 region has 15 residues. Germline V gives CDR1 SGHAT, CDR2 FQNNGV. In DNA, the CDR3 is TGTGCCAGCAGCTTAGACGCAGGGTTCAATCAGCCCCAGCATTTT. As protein: CASSLDAGFNQPQHF.

The chain has TRBV19 and TRBJ2-1; a possible D gene is TRBD2 (6 bases). The CDR3 length is 15 residues. V gave up 6 bases and J gave up 2 bases, with 14 bases separating them. CDR1 is LNHDA, CDR2 SQIVND, per germline (reference sequence). CDR3 loop: CASSEGGLTYNEQFF. The CDR3 DNA is TGTGCCAGTAGCGAGGGAGGTCTGACCTACAATGAGCAGTTCTTC.

This chain joins TRBV30 and TRBJ2-1; the match to TRBD2 covers 7 bases. This CDR3 comprises 14 residues. Unmatched junction bases numbered 8, after V lost 2 bases and J lost 7 bases. Germline CDR1 and CDR2: GTSNPN and SVGIG (reference sequence). This CDR3 is CAWSQAGLINEQFF. CDR3 in DNA: TGTGCCTGGAGTCAAGCGGGATTAATAAATGAGCAGTTCTTC.

The chain is built from TRBV3-1 (or the pseudogene TRBV3-2) and TRBJ1-1; 7 nucleotides align to TRBD1. Germline values: CDR1 LGHDT, CDR2 YNNKEL (reference sequence). The V gene end was trimmed by 6 bases and the J gene end by 4 bases; junction bases not matched to a gene: 5. CDR3 length: 13 residues. The CDR3 sequence: CASRPRDSTEAFF. The CDR3, as DNA: TGTGCCAGCAGACCTCGGGACAGCACTGAAGCTTTCTTT.

This clone was seen just once. The chain joins TRBV27 to TRBJ2-5; D ambiguous. Germline V gene lookup returns CDR1 MNHEY and CDR2 SMNVEV (reference sequence). Trimming removed 0 bases from V and 4 bases from J, with 6 bases in between. The CDR3 totals 13 residues. CDR3 residues: CASSLSNGETQYF. As DNA, the CDR3 is TGTGCCAGCAGTTTATCGAACGGAGAGACCCAGTACTTC.

V and J are TRBV3-1 (or the pseudogene TRBV3-2) and TRBJ1-6; D is perhaps TRBD1 (5 bases). V shed 4 bases and J shed 6 bases, with 7 bases lying between them. The CDR3 runs 13 residues. Germline V gene data show CDR1 as LGHDT and CDR2 as YNNKEL (reference sequence). The CDR3 DNA follows: TGTGCCAGCAGCCCAGGGCTTAATTCACCCCTCCACTTT. This encodes CASSPGLNSPLHF.

This chain joins TRBV2 and TRBJ1-2; D might be TRBD1 (5 bases). The CDR3 is 14 amino acids. Germline lookup yields CDR1 SNHLY and CDR2 FYNNEI. V was trimmed by 7 bases and J by 6 bases, leaving 18 bases between them. The chain's CDR3 is CASNSRQGRNGYTF. As DNA, the CDR3 is TGTGCCAGCAATTCTCGGCAGGGTCGGAATGGCTACACCTTC.

The chain carries TRBV11-2 and TRBJ2-1; possibly TRBD2 for D (6 bases). Looked up from germline, CDR1 is SGHAT and CDR2 is FQNNGV. The CDR3 has 15 amino acids. V dropped 4 bases and J dropped 4 bases, with 14 bases sitting between them. The CDR3 DNA is TGTGCCAGCAGCTCCGGGACTCCGGGTTACAATGAGCAGTTCTTC. It specifies CASSSGTPGYNEQFF.

The chain combines TRBV27 with TRBJ2-7; the D gene is possibly TRBD1 (6 bases). Germline values: CDR1 MNHEY, CDR2 SMNVEV (reference sequence). The ends were cut back, 4 bases at V and 2 bases at J, with 18 bases in the middle. CDR3 length: 16 amino acids. For the CDR3, the DNA is TGTGCCAGCAGTTATCGCCGGGACATAGGGGCCTACGAGCAGTACTTC. It encodes CASSYRRDIGAYEQYF.

The CDR3 region is CSVPDSSTGELFF. As DNA, the CDR3 is TGCAGCGTTCCGGACAGTAGCACCGGGGAGCTGTTTTTT. The chain links TRBV29-1 to TRBJ2-2, with D maybe TRBD1 (6 bases). Trimming cost V 5 bases and J 4 bases, with 11 bases left between them. The CDR3 length is 13 residues. Germline V CDR1 and CDR2: SQVTM, ANQGSEA.

The chain is built from TRBV9 and TRBJ2-7; the match to TRBD1 covers 10 bases. Germline V gene sequence: CDR1 SGDLS, CDR2 YYNGEE. Trimming at V came to 3 bases and at J to 5 bases, leaving 17 bases not matched to a gene. This CDR3 contains 18 residues. The CDR3 is CASSGGPLAGTGDDEQYF. In DNA, the CDR3 is TGTGCCAGCAGCGGAGGCCCCCTAGCCGGGACAGGGGACGACGAGCAGTACTTC.

The table lists this clone with a few counts. CDR3 in amino acids: CASSIPGQGYYGYTF. In nucleotides, the CDR3 is TGTGCCAGCAGTATACCGGGACAGGGGTACTATGGCTACACCTTC. The chain combines TRBV2 with TRBJ1-2; 10 nucleotides match TRBD1. Germline CDR1 and CDR2: SNHLY and FYNNEI. This CDR3 contains 15 residues. V gave up 5 bases and J gave up 3 bases; unmatched junction bases: 6.

The chain recombines TRBV6-4 with TRBJ2-1; 9 nucleotides match TRBD2. The CDR3 length is 17 residues. With 3 bases clipped from V and 0 bases from J, the junction kept 6 bases outside the gene matches. Germline CDR1 is MRHNA and CDR2 is SNTAGT. The CDR3 loop reads CASSDPREGRSYNEQFF. CDR3 DNA sequence: TGTGCCAGCAGTGATCCGCGGGAGGGCCGCTCCTACAATGAGCAGTTCTTC.